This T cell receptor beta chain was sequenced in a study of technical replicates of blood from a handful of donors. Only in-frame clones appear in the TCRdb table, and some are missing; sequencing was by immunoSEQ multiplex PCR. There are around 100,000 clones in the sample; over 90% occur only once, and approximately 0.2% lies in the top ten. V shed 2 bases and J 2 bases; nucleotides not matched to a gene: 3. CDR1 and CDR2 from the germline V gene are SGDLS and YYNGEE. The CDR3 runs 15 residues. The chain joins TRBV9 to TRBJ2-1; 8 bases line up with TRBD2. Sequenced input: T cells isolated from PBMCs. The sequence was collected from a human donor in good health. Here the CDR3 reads CASSVQAGAYNEQFF. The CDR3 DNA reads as TGTGCCAGCAGCGTTCAAGCGGGGGCCTACAATGAGCAGTTCTTC. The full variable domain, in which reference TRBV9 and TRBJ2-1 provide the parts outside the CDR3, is DSGVTQTPKHLITATGQRVTLRCSPRSGDLSVYWYQQSLDQGLQFLIQYYNGEERAKGNILERFSAQQFPDLHSELNLSSLELGDSALYFCASSVQAGAYNEQFFGPGTRLTVL.